Listed below are T cell receptor beta chains from one sample, sequenced in a study of T-cell memory formation after mild COVID-19. In TCRdb, the 5' RACE reads were re-called with MiXCR into one record per CDR3 protein. The sample holds around 340,000 distinct CDR3 sequences, roughly 15% seen once. Sequenced sample: PBMCs or a T cell subset sorted from them (not recorded which). These receptors were collected from a man younger than 35 who had mild COVID-19 (a few samples of this study predate the infection). Cell type and time point are not known. The CDR3 runs from the conserved cysteine through the conserved F or W. The order of the fields is D gene, V gene, J gene, clone size, CDR3 protein, CDR3 DNA. D genes are given only for firm matches. The listing skips clone size in some rows; elsewhere it reads once, few, many or a size class.

TRBD1,TRBV27,TRBJ1-1,few,CASSWGTGDTEAFF,TGTGCCAGCAGCTGGGGGACAGGGGACACTGAAGCTTTCTTT
TRBD2,TRBV12-3/TRBV12-4,TRBJ2-1,many,CASSLGPRGGPNEQFF,TGTGCCAGCAGTTTAGGCCCCCGCGGGGGGCCGAATGAGCAGTTCTTC
.,TRBV5-1,TRBJ2-3,few,CASSFRSSSTDTQYF,TGCGCCAGCAGCTTCAGAAGTTCTAGCACAGATACGCAGTATTTT
TRBD1,TRBV7-9,TRBJ1-2,.,CASSEGGTGVDGYTF,TGTGCCAGCAGCGAAGGTGGGACAGGAGTGGATGGCTACACCTTC
.,TRBV7-2,TRBJ2-6,.,CASSSERSGANVLTF,TGTGCCAGCAGCTCGGAGCGTTCTGGGGCCAACGTCCTGACTTTC
TRBD2,TRBV5-6,TRBJ2-1,.,CSSSGLAGVYEQFF,TGTTCCAGCAGCGGACTAGCGGGGGTTTATGAGCAGTTCTTC
.,TRBV18,TRBJ1-1,.,CASSQEQGFRTEAFF,TGTGCCAGCTCACAGGAACAGGGCTTTCGCACTGAAGCTTTCTTT
.,TRBV5-4,TRBJ1-1,few,CASSLSWTQRGNTEAFF,TGTGCCAGCAGCTTGTCGTGGACGCAGAGGGGGAACACTGAAGCTTTCTTT
.,TRBV21-1,TRBJ2-4,few,CASPSSTEIAKNIQYF,TGTGCCAGCCCATCCTCGACAGAGATAGCCAAAAACATTCAGTACTTC
.,TRBV20-1,TRBJ2-1,.,CSAPGSAYNEQFF,TGCAGTGCCCCGGGGTCAGCCTACAATGAGCAGTTCTTC
.,TRBV4-3,TRBJ2-5,.,CASSQTSGYQETQYF,TGCGCCAGCAGCCAAACGTCCGGGTACCAAGAGACCCAGTACTTC
TRBD1,TRBV2,TRBJ1-6,.,CASRDTGDGSPLHF,TGTGCCAGCAGAGATACAGGGGATGGATCACCCCTCCACTTT
.,TRBV15,TRBJ2-3,.,CATSTSARDTQYF,TGTGCCACCAGCACCTCCGCCCGGGATACGCAGTATTTT
TRBD1,TRBV19,TRBJ1-1,few,CASSIEDRGTEAFF,TGTGCCAGTAGTATTGAAGACAGGGGGACTGAAGCTTTCTTT
.,TRBV23-1,TRBJ2-1,many,CASSHHYNEQFF,TGCGCCAGCAGTCATCATTACAATGAGCAGTTCTTC
TRBD2,TRBV4-2,TRBJ2-3,many,CASSQEGLAGTDTQYF,TGTGCCAGCAGCCAAGAGGGACTAGCGGGCACAGATACGCAGTATTTT
.,TRBV18,TRBJ2-2,few,CASSPSRSTGELFF,TGTGCCAGCTCACCAAGTAGGAGCACCGGGGAGCTGTTTTTT
.,TRBV9,TRBJ1-2,few,CASSARNTNYGYTF,TGTGCCAGCAGCGCCCGTAATACTAACTATGGCTACACCTTC
TRBD2,TRBV3-1,TRBJ2-3,few,CASSLAGDADTQYF,TGTGCCAGCAGCCTAGCGGGGGACGCAGATACGCAGTATTTT
.,TRBV7-9,TRBJ1-2,few,CASSSQLQGDYGYTF,TGTGCCAGCAGCTCACAACTTCAGGGTGACTATGGCTACACCTTC
.,TRBV10-1,TRBJ2-1,many,CASSESGGNEQFF,TGCGCCAGCAGTGAGTCGGGAGGCAATGAGCAGTTCTTC
.,TRBV12-3/TRBV12-4,TRBJ1-2,.,CASSPAGANYGYTF,TGTGCCAGCAGTCCGGCAGGGGCTAACTATGGCTACACCTTC
TRBD1,TRBV12-3/TRBV12-4,TRBJ1-5,few,CASSLDRGGSQPQHF,TGTGCCAGCAGTTTGGACAGGGGGGGATCTCAGCCCCAGCATTTT
.,TRBV5-6,TRBJ2-2,many,CASSFYREVAGELFF,TGTGCCAGCAGCTTCTACAGGGAGGTAGCGGGGGAGCTGTTTTTT
TRBD2,TRBV7-2,TRBJ2-7,many,CASSLVSGAIYEQYF,TGTGCCAGCAGCTTAGTTAGCGGGGCGATCTACGAGCAGTACTTC
.,TRBV6-6,TRBJ2-7,many,CASSRSEGSYEQYF,TGTGCCAGCAGCCGTTCGGAGGGGTCCTACGAGCAGTACTTC
.,TRBV28,TRBJ2-7,.,CASGAQGPYEQYF,TGTGCCAGCGGAGCACAGGGACCCTACGAGCAGTACTTC
.,TRBV6-5,TRBJ1-5,few,CASSSHRNQPQHF,TGTGCCAGCAGTTCGCACCGCAATCAGCCCCAGCATTTT
.,TRBV7-2,TRBJ2-5,.,CASSLGPEETQYF,TGTGCCAGCAGCTTAGGCCCCGAGGAGACCCAGTACTTC
.,TRBV20-1,TRBJ2-3,.,CSASSGVSTDTQYF,TGCAGTGCTAGCTCGGGGGTCAGCACAGATACGCAGTATTTT
.,TRBV7-7,TRBJ2-1,.,CASSLALGGSSYNEQFF,TGTGCTAGCAGCTTAGCGTTAGGCGGGTCTTCCTACAATGAGCAGTTCTTC
.,TRBV6-5,TRBJ1-2,few,CASSYGLGYTF,TGTGCCAGCAGTTACGGGTTAGGATACACCTTC
TRBD1,TRBV7-2,TRBJ2-2,.,CASSLGQGGAGELFF,TGTGCCAGCAGCTTAGGACAGGGGGGCGCCGGGGAGCTGTTTTTT
.,TRBV27,TRBJ2-5,.,CASGARGQETQYF,TGTGCCAGCGGCGCTCGGGGGCAAGAGACCCAGTACTTC
.,TRBV7-9,TRBJ2-2,.,CASSFIGRTGELFF,TGTGCCAGCAGCTTTATAGGTCGGACCGGGGAGCTGTTTTTT
.,TRBV4-1,TRBJ2-1,many,CASSRGGLSYNEQFF,TGCGCCAGCAGCCGGGGGGGCTTATCCTACAATGAGCAGTTCTTC
.,TRBV5-4,TRBJ1-2,few,CASSLDGVHGYTF,TGTGCCAGCAGCTTGGACGGAGTCCATGGCTACACCTTC
.,TRBV4-2,TRBJ1-5,many,CASSRASNQPQHF,TGTGCCAGCAGCAGGGCGAGCAATCAGCCCCAGCATTTT
TRBD1,TRBV18,TRBJ1-2,.,CASSPTGQGLNGYTF,TGTGCCAGCTCACCCACGGGACAGGGGTTGAATGGCTACACCTTC
.,TRBV3-1,TRBJ2-5,few,CASSQRTGGETQYF,TGTGCCAGCAGCCAAAGGACCGGCGGGGAGACCCAGTACTTC
.,TRBV7-2,TRBJ1-6,.,CASTRGGGSSYNSPLHF,TGTGCCAGCACCCGGGGGGGCGGCAGCTCCTATAATTCACCCCTCCACTTT
.,TRBV28,TRBJ2-5,few,CASTPGRLGVSETQYF,TGTGCCAGCACCCCAGGAAGACTAGGGGTATCAGAGACCCAGTACTTC
TRBD1,TRBV6-6,TRBJ2-2,.,CAGQGSNTGELFF,TGTGCCGGACAGGGCTCGAACACCGGGGAGCTGTTTTTT
.,TRBV7-2,TRBJ1-3,.,CASSPPYFDSGNTIYF,TGTGCCAGCAGTCCACCCTACTTCGACTCTGGAAACACCATATATTTT
.,TRBV6-5,TRBJ2-1,.,CASRQGRYSYNEQFF,TGTGCCAGCAGACAGGGACGGTACTCCTACAATGAGCAGTTCTTC
.,TRBV5-1,TRBJ2-1,few,CASSSDSGGGYNEQFF,TGCGCCAGCAGCTCTGACTCAGGGGGGGGCTACAATGAGCAGTTCTTC
.,TRBV7-3,TRBJ2-1,.,CASSFGHPGSEQFF,TGTGCCAGCAGCTTTGGGCACCCCGGGAGTGAGCAGTTCTTC
.,TRBV4-3,TRBJ1-2,few,CASSQDAPTRSGYTF,TGCGCCAGCAGCCAAGATGCCCCTACACGGTCGGGCTACACCTTC
.,TRBV5-1,TRBJ2-7,many,CASSGAETGYSYEQYF,TGCGCCAGCAGCGGGGCAGAAACGGGATACTCCTACGAGCAGTACTTC
TRBD1,TRBV6-6,TRBJ2-7,.,CASSYWDRGNEQYF,TGTGCCAGCAGCTACTGGGACAGGGGCAACGAGCAGTACTTC
TRBD1,TRBV28,TRBJ2-1,many,CASSFIGNRGNEQFF,TGTGCCAGCAGTTTTATAGGTAACAGGGGAAATGAGCAGTTCTTC
.,TRBV2,TRBJ2-5,few,CASSEALGVETQYF,TGTGCCAGCAGTGAAGCGCTGGGGGTAGAGACCCAGTACTTC
.,TRBV4-2,TRBJ2-6,.,CASSQDRGAGANVLTF,TGTGCCAGCAGCCAAGACAGGGGGGCTGGGGCCAACGTCCTGACTTTC